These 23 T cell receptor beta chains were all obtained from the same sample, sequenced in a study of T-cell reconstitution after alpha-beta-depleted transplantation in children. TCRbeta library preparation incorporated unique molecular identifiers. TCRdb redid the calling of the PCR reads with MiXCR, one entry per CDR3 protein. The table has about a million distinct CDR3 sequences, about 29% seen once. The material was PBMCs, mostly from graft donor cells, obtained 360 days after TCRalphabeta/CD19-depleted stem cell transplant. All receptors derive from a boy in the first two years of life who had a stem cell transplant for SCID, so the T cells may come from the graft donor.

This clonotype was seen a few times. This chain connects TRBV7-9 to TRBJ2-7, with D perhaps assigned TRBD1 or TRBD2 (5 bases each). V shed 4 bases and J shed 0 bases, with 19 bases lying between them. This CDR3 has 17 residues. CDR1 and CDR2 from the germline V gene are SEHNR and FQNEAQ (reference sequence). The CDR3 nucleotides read TGTGCCAGCAGCTCTAAAAGGGGACCCCACTTCTCCTACGAGCAGTACTTC. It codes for CASSSKRGPHFSYEQYF.

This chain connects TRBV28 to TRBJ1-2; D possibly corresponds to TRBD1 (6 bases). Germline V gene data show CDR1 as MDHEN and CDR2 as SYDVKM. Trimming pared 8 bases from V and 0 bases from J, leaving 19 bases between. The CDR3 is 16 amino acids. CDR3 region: CASRGATGFTNYGYTF. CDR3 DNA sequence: TGTGCCAGCCGCGGGGCGACAGGCTTTACTAACTATGGCTACACCTTC.

The CDR3 loop is CSAPRTGVETQYF. The CDR3 coding sequence is TGCAGTGCCCCCCGGACAGGGGTAGAGACCCAGTACTTC. J is TRBJ2-5 and V is TRBV20-1; 9 bases fit TRBD1. Germline assignment: CDR1 DFQATT and CDR2 SNEGSKA (reference sequence). The CDR3 extends over 13 amino acids. V was clipped by 6 bases and J by 4 bases; unmatched bases: 6.

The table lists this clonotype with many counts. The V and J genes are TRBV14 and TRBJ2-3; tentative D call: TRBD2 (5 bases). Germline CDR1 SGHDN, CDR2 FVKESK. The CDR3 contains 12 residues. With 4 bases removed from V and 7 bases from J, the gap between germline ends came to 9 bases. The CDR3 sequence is CASSRTGNTQYF. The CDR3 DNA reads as TGTGCCAGCAGCCGGACGGGGAATACGCAGTATTTT.

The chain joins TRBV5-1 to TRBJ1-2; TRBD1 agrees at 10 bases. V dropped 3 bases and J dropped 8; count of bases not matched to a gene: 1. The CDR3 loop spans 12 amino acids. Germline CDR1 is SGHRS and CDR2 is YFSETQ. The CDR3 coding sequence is TGCGCCAGCAGCTGGGACAGGGGCGGCTACACCTTC. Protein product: CASSWDRGGYTF.

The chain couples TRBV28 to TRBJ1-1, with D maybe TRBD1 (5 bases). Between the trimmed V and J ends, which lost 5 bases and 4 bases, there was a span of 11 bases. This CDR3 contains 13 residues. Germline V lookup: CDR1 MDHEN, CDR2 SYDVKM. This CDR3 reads CASSPAGVTEAFF. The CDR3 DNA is TGTGCCAGCAGTCCCGCGGGGGTCACTGAAGCTTTCTTT.

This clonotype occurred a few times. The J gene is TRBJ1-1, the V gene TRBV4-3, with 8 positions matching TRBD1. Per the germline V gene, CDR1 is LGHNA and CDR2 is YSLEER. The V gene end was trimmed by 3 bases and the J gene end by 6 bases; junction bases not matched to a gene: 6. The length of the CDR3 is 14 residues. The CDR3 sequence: CASSHGTGYAEAFF. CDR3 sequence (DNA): TGCGCCAGCAGCCACGGGACAGGTTACGCTGAAGCTTTCTTT.

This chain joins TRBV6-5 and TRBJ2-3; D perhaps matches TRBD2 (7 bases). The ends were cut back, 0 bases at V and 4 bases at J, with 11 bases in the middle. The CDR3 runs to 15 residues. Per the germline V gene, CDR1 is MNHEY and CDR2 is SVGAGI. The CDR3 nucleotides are TGTGCCAGCAGTTACTCGCGGGGGCGGCCAGATACGCAGTATTTT. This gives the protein CASSYSRGRPDTQYF.

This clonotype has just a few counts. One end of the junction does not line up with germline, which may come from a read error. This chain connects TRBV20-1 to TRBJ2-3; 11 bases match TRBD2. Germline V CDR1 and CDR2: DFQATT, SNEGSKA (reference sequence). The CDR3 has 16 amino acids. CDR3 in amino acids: CSATLAGTSGSDTQYF. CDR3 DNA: TGCAGTGCTACGTTGGCCGGGACTAGCGGCTCAGATACGCAGTACTTT.

CDR3 coding DNA: TGTGCCACCAGCAGAGATCGTTTAGCGGGGGTAGCCAAAAACATTCAGTACTTC. Translating gives CATSRDRLAGVAKNIQYF. The chain links TRBV15 to TRBJ2-4; TRBD2 aligns across 9 bases. With V trimmed by 0 bases and J by 0 bases, 6 bases remained unmatched. The germline gives CDR1 LNHNV, CDR2 YYDKDF (reference sequence). The CDR3 has 18 residues. Looking up the rest from reference TRBV15 and TRBJ2-4 gives the full variable domain: DAMVIQNPRYQVTQFGKPVTLSCSQTLNHNVMYWYQQKSSQAPKLLFHYYDKDFNNEADTPDNFQSRRPNTSFCFLDIRSPGLGDTAMYLCATSRDRLAGVAKNIQYFGAGTRLSVL.

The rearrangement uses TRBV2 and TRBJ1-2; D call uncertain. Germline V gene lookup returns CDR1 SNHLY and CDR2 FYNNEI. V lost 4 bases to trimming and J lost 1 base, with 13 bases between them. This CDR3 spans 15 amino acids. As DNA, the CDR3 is TGTGCCAGCAGTGTTGGCACCATTATTAACTATGGCTACACCTTC. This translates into CASSVGTIINYGYTF.

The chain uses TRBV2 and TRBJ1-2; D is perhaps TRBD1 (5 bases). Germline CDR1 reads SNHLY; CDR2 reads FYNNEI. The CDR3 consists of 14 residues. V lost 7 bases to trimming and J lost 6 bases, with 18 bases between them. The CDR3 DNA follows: TGTGCCAGCAACCCCACCAGGACAATTGATGGCTACACCTTC. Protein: CASNPTRTIDGYTF. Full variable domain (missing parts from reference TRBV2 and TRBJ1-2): EPEVTQTPSHQVTQMGQEVILRCVPISNHLYFYWYRQILGQKVEFLVSFYNNEISEKSEIFDDQFSVERPDGSNFTLKIRSTKLEDSAMYFCASNPTRTIDGYTFGSGTRLTVV.

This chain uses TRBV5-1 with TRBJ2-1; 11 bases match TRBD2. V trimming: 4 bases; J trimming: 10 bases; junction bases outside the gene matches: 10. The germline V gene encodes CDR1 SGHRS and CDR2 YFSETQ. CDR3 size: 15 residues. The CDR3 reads CASSDRLAGHAEQFF. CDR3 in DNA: TGCGCCAGCAGCGATCGACTAGCGGGGCACGCAGAGCAGTTCTTC.

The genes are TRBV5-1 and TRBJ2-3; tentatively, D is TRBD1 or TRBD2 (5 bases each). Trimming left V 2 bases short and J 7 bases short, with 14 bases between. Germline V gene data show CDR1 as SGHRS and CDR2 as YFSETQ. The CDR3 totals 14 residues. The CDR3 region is CASSFYSGPYTQYF. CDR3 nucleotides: TGCGCCAGCAGCTTCTACTCGGGGCCTTATACGCAGTATTTT.

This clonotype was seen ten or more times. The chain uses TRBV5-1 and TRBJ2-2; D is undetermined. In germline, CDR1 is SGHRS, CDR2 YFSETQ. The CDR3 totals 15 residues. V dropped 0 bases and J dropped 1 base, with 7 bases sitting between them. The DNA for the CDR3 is TGCGCCAGCAGCTTGGCCCCAGGGAACACCGGGGAGCTGTTTTTT. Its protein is CASSLAPGNTGELFF.

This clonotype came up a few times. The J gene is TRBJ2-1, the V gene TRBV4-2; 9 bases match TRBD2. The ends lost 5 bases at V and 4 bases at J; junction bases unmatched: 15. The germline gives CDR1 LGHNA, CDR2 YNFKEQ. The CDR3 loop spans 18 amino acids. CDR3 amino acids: CASSFNPISGGSYNEQFF. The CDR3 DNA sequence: TGTGCCAGCAGCTTCAACCCAATTAGCGGGGGCTCTTACAATGAGCAGTTCTTC.

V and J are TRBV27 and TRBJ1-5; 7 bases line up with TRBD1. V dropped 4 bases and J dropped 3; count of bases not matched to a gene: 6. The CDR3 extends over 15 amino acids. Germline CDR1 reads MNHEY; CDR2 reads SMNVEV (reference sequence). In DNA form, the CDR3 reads TGTGCCAGCAGTTCGGGGACAGCCTACAATCAGCCCCAGCATTTT. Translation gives CASSSGTAYNQPQHF.

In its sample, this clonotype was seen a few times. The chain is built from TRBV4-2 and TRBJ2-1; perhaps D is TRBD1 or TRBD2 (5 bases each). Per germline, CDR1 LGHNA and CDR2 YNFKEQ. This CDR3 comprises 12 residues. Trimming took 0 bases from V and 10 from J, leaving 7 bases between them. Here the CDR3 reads CASSQEGDEQFF. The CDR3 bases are TGTGCCAGCAGCCAAGAGGGGGACGAGCAGTTCTTC.

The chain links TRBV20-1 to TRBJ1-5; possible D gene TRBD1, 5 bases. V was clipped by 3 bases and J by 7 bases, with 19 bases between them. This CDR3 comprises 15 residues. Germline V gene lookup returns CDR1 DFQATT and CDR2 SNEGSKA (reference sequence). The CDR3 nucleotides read TGCAGTGCTAGTGGGGCAGGGACCCATCAACAGCCCCAGCATTTT. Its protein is CSASGAGTHQQPQHF.

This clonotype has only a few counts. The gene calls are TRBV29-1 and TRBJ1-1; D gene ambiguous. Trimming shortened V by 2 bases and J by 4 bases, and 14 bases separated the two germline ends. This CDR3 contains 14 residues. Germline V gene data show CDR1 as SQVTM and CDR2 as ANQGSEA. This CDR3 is CSVEPRLSGTEAFF. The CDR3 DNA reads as TGCAGCGTTGAACCCCGACTGTCTGGCACTGAAGCTTTCTTT.

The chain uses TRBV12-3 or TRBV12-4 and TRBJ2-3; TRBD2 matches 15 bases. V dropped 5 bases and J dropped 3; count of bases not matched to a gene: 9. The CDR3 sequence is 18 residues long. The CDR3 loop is CASSPGLAGGLGTDTQYF. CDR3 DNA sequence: TGTGCCAGCAGTCCAGGACTAGCGGGGGGGCTAGGGACAGATACGCAGTATTTT.

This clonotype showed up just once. In DNA, the CDR3 is TGTGCCACCAGTGTTGGGGCCAACGTCCTGACTTTC. Its protein product is CATSVGANVLTF. The gene calls are TRBV15 and TRBJ2-6; no definite D call. Trimming shortened V by 6 bases and J by 3 bases, and 3 bases separated the two germline ends. CDR1 is LNHNV and CDR2 is YYDKDF in the germline V gene (reference sequence). The CDR3 is 12 amino acids.

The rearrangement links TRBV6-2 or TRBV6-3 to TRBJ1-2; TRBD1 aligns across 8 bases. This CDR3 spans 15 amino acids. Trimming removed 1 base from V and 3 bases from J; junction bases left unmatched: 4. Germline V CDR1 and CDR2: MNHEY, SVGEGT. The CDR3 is CASSYLTGADYGYTF. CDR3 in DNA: TGTGCCAGCAGTTACTTGACAGGGGCGGACTATGGCTACACCTTC.